Listed below are T cell receptor beta chains from one sample, sequenced in a study of T cell responses to AZD1222 COVID-19 vaccine. Clones were sequenced by immunoSEQ multiplex PCR, and TCRdb holds only the in-frame ones, with some missing. This sample has approximately 120,000 clones; roughly 87% occur once, and the top ten carry 4.5% to 7%. Sequencing used peripheral blood, obtained 28 days after the second AZD1222 dose. These receptors were collected from an adult who received the AZD1222 COVID-19 vaccine. CDR3s include the opening cysteine and the closing phenylalanine or tryptophan. Each record gives: J gene, D gene, V gene, clone size, CDR3 DNA, CDR3 protein. D genes are given only for firm matches. Where a row states a size, it is once, few, many or the class of an expanded clone; other rows omit it.

J gene: TRBJ2-7
D gene: -
V gene: TRBV24-1
clone size: -
CDR3 DNA: TGTGCCACCAGTGGGTTATACGAGCAGTACTTC
CDR3 protein: CATSGLYEQYF

J gene: TRBJ2-7
D gene: TRBD1
V gene: TRBV7-8
clone size: -
CDR3 DNA: TGTGCCAGCAGCTTAGCCCCGGGACAGGGGATCTACGAGCAGTACTTC
CDR3 protein: CASSLAPGQGIYEQYF

J gene: TRBJ2-5
D gene: TRBD2
V gene: TRBV4-1
clone size: -
CDR3 DNA: TGCGCCAGCAGCCCCGGGGCAGCGGGAGAAGAGACCCAGTACTTC
CDR3 protein: CASSPGAAGEETQYF

J gene: TRBJ2-1
D gene: TRBD2
V gene: TRBV18
clone size: -
CDR3 DNA: TGTGCCAGCTCATTATGGACTAGCGGGTCCTACAATGAGCAGTTCTTC
CDR3 protein: CASSLWTSGSYNEQFF

J gene: TRBJ1-2
D gene: TRBD1
V gene: TRBV28
clone size: -
CDR3 DNA: TGTGCCAGCAGTCTACCTAGGGGTCGGACAGGGGGCTCGGGCGGCTACACCTTC
CDR3 protein: CASSLPRGRTGGSGGYTF

J gene: TRBJ2-1
D gene: TRBD2
V gene: TRBV14
clone size: -
CDR3 DNA: TGTGCCAGCAGCCAAGGTTGGCTAGCGGGCAAGAGCTCCTACAATGAGCAGTTCTTC
CDR3 protein: CASSQGWLAGKSSYNEQFF

J gene: TRBJ2-2
D gene: TRBD1
V gene: TRBV5-1
clone size: -
CDR3 DNA: TGCGCCAGCAGCAACAGGGGGATGAACACCGGGGAGCTGTTTTTT
CDR3 protein: CASSNRGMNTGELFF

J gene: TRBJ2-1
D gene: -
V gene: TRBV5-1
clone size: -
CDR3 DNA: TGCGCCAGCAGCTTGGTGAGGAATGACTACAATGAGCAGTTCTTC
CDR3 protein: CASSLVRNDYNEQFF

J gene: TRBJ1-3
D gene: -
V gene: TRBV28
clone size: -
CDR3 DNA: TGTGCCAGCAGTCTCTCCATTCTCTCTGGAAACACCATATATTTT
CDR3 protein: CASSLSILSGNTIYF

J gene: TRBJ2-2
D gene: TRBD1
V gene: TRBV29-1
clone size: -
CDR3 DNA: TGCAGCGGAACGGGACAGGGGAACACCGGGGAGCTGTTTTTT
CDR3 protein: CSGTGQGNTGELFF

J gene: TRBJ2-5
D gene: -
V gene: TRBV13
clone size: -
CDR3 DNA: TGTGCCAGCAGCTTCGACTTGGAAGAGACCCAGTACTTC
CDR3 protein: CASSFDLEETQYF

J gene: TRBJ2-7
D gene: -
V gene: TRBV7-6
clone size: -
CDR3 DNA: TGTGCCAGCAGCCCCGTCCAGATTGACGAGCAGTACTTC
CDR3 protein: CASSPVQIDEQYF

J gene: TRBJ1-1
D gene: -
V gene: TRBV29-1
clone size: -
CDR3 DNA: TGCAGCGTTGATCGGGGGGGGAACACTGAAGCTTTCTTT
CDR3 protein: CSVDRGGNTEAFF

J gene: TRBJ1-2
D gene: TRBD1
V gene: TRBV10-2
clone size: -
CDR3 DNA: TGCGCCAGCAGTGATCACACAGGGGCACACTATGGCTACACCTTC
CDR3 protein: CASSDHTGAHYGYTF

J gene: TRBJ1-1
D gene: -
V gene: TRBV5-4
clone size: -
CDR3 DNA: TGTGCCAGCAGCTTGGGCAGGGATACTGAAGCTTTCTTT
CDR3 protein: CASSLGRDTEAFF

J gene: TRBJ2-7
D gene: -
V gene: TRBV7-2
clone size: -
CDR3 DNA: TGTGCCAGCAGCTTAGATGGGGCCAGGGGCTACGAGCAGTACTTC
CDR3 protein: CASSLDGARGYEQYF

J gene: TRBJ2-5
D gene: TRBD1
V gene: TRBV28
clone size: -
CDR3 DNA: TGTGCCAGCACTCACAGGGGATTGAAGACCCAGTACTTC
CDR3 protein: CASTHRGLKTQYF

J gene: TRBJ2-5
D gene: TRBD1
V gene: TRBV7-2
clone size: -
CDR3 DNA: TGTGCCAGCAGCTCGCAGACAGGGGGCACAGAGACCCAGTACTTC
CDR3 protein: CASSSQTGGTETQYF

J gene: TRBJ1-5
D gene: -
V gene: TRBV7-2
clone size: -
CDR3 DNA: TGTGCCAGCAGCTTAGATGGGAGCCAGCCCCAGCATTTT
CDR3 protein: CASSLDGSQPQHF

J gene: TRBJ2-2
D gene: -
V gene: TRBV18
clone size: -
CDR3 DNA: TGTGCCAGCAGCCAGACTCGTGACACCGGGGAGCTGTTTTTT
CDR3 protein: CASSQTRDTGELFF

J gene: TRBJ2-4
D gene: -
V gene: TRBV27
clone size: -
CDR3 DNA: TGTGCCAGCAGTCCTCATGACGCCAAAAACATTCAGTACTTC
CDR3 protein: CASSPHDAKNIQYF

J gene: TRBJ2-1
D gene: -
V gene: TRBV20-1
clone size: -
CDR3 DNA: TGCAGTGCTAGATGGAATGAGCAGTTCTTC
CDR3 protein: CSARWNEQFF

J gene: TRBJ1-2
D gene: -
V gene: TRBV5-1
clone size: -
CDR3 DNA: TGCGCCAGCAGCTTGGAGGAGATCTATGGCTACACCTTC
CDR3 protein: CASSLEEIYGYTF

J gene: TRBJ2-1
D gene: TRBD2
V gene: TRBV24-1
clone size: -
CDR3 DNA: TGTGCCACCAGTGACACCCCCCGGGCTAGCGGGTCCTACAATGAGCAGTTCTTC
CDR3 protein: CATSDTPRASGSYNEQFF

J gene: TRBJ1-4
D gene: TRBD1
V gene: TRBV10-3
clone size: -
CDR3 DNA: TGTGCCATCAGTGAGGACAGGGCGACTAATGAAAAACTGTTTTTT
CDR3 protein: CAISEDRATNEKLFF

J gene: TRBJ2-1
D gene: -
V gene: TRBV4-1
clone size: -
CDR3 DNA: TGCGCCAGCAGCACCGGGGACACCACATTGAGCTCCTACAATGAGCAGTTCTTC
CDR3 protein: CASSTGDTTLSSYNEQFF

J gene: TRBJ1-3
D gene: -
V gene: TRBV19
clone size: -
CDR3 DNA: TGTGCCAGTAAGGCACGGGGGAGCTCTGGAAACACCATATATTTT
CDR3 protein: CASKARGSSGNTIYF

J gene: TRBJ2-3
D gene: -
V gene: TRBV24-1
clone size: -
CDR3 DNA: TGTGCCACCAGTGACGGCGGAACCACAGATACGCAGTATTTT
CDR3 protein: CATSDGGTTDTQYF

J gene: TRBJ1-2
D gene: TRBD1
V gene: TRBV5-1
clone size: -
CDR3 DNA: TGCGCCAGCAGCCCCGACTTGGGACAGGTATATGGCTACACCTTC
CDR3 protein: CASSPDLGQVYGYTF

J gene: TRBJ2-7
D gene: TRBD1
V gene: TRBV13
clone size: -
CDR3 DNA: TGTGCCAGCAGCATCTCCGGGACAGGGACCCACGAGCAGTACTTC
CDR3 protein: CASSISGTGTHEQYF

J gene: TRBJ2-7
D gene: TRBD2
V gene: TRBV5-1
clone size: -
CDR3 DNA: TGCGCCAGCAGCACGCCGGGGGGCTCCTACGAGCAGTACTTC
CDR3 protein: CASSTPGGSYEQYF

J gene: TRBJ1-1
D gene: -
V gene: TRBV19
clone size: -
CDR3 DNA: TGTGCTAGTAGAACTGACCGGGACACTGAAGCTTTCTTT
CDR3 protein: CASRTDRDTEAFF

J gene: TRBJ2-3
D gene: -
V gene: TRBV5-1
clone size: once
CDR3 DNA: TGCGCCAGCAGCTTGGTAGCGGTTAGCACAGATACGCAGTATTTT
CDR3 protein: CASSLVAVSTDTQYF

J gene: TRBJ1-5
D gene: -
V gene: TRBV28
clone size: -
CDR3 DNA: TGTGCCAGCAGTTTATTATTGGGCGGGAACCGTGGGAGCAATCAGCCCCAGCATTTT
CDR3 protein: CASSLLLGGNRGSNQPQHF

J gene: TRBJ2-3
D gene: -
V gene: TRBV10-1
clone size: -
CDR3 DNA: TGCGCCAGCAGTGATGGGACCCGGGTGGCAGATACGCAGTATTTT
CDR3 protein: CASSDGTRVADTQYF

J gene: TRBJ1-6
D gene: -
V gene: TRBV3-1/TRBV3-2
clone size: -
CDR3 DNA: TGTGCCAGCAGCCAGGGGAGCTCCTATAATTCACCCCTCCACTTT
CDR3 protein: CASSQGSSYNSPLHF

J gene: TRBJ2-5
D gene: -
V gene: TRBV19
clone size: -
CDR3 DNA: TGTGCCACTGGCCTAACCCAAGAGACCCAGTACTTC
CDR3 protein: CATGLTQETQYF

J gene: TRBJ2-1
D gene: TRBD1
V gene: TRBV7-6
clone size: -
CDR3 DNA: TGTGCCAGCAGTAGGACAGGGGGGCAATACAATGAGCAGTTCTTC
CDR3 protein: CASSRTGGQYNEQFF

J gene: TRBJ2-7
D gene: -
V gene: TRBV5-4
clone size: few
CDR3 DNA: TGTGCCAGCAGCTTGGCCGTCGGGACGGCCTCCTACGAGCAGTACTTC
CDR3 protein: CASSLAVGTASYEQYF

J gene: TRBJ2-7
D gene: -
V gene: TRBV12-3/TRBV12-4
clone size: once
CDR3 DNA: TGTGCCAGCAGTTTTCAAGACTACGAGCAGTACTTC
CDR3 protein: CASSFQDYEQYF

J gene: TRBJ1-6
D gene: -
V gene: TRBV3-1/TRBV3-2
clone size: -
CDR3 DNA: TGTGCCAGCAGCCAAGGGTCGGGGCCCAATAATTCACCCCTCCACTTT
CDR3 protein: CASSQGSGPNNSPLHF

J gene: TRBJ2-5
D gene: TRBD1
V gene: TRBV7-9
clone size: -
CDR3 DNA: TGTGCCAGCAGCTTAGGGACAGGCAGCGAGACCCAGTACTTC
CDR3 protein: CASSLGTGSETQYF

J gene: TRBJ1-1
D gene: TRBD1
V gene: TRBV12-3/TRBV12-4
clone size: -
CDR3 DNA: TGTGCCAGCAGCCTTCGGACAGGGGGGCTGGCTTTCTTT
CDR3 protein: CASSLRTGGLAFF

J gene: TRBJ1-2
D gene: TRBD1
V gene: TRBV10-3
clone size: few
CDR3 DNA: TGTGCCATCAGTGAAGGGGGCCACGATGGCTACACCTTC
CDR3 protein: CAISEGGHDGYTF

J gene: TRBJ2-7
D gene: -
V gene: TRBV18
clone size: -
CDR3 DNA: TGTGCCAGCTCACCACCGCCCAGCCTAGGCTCCTACGAGCAGTACTTC
CDR3 protein: CASSPPPSLGSYEQYF

J gene: TRBJ1-5
D gene: -
V gene: TRBV5-1
clone size: -
CDR3 DNA: TGCGCCAGCAGCTTGGGCCTAAATCAGCCCCAGCATTTT
CDR3 protein: CASSLGLNQPQHF

J gene: TRBJ2-7
D gene: -
V gene: TRBV29-1
clone size: few
CDR3 DNA: TGCAGCGTTGAAGATGTCGGACAGAGCTACGAGCAGTACTTC
CDR3 protein: CSVEDVGQSYEQYF

J gene: TRBJ1-6
D gene: -
V gene: TRBV5-5
clone size: -
CDR3 DNA: TGTGCCAGCAGCTTGGATTCACCCCTCCACTTT
CDR3 protein: CASSLDSPLHF

J gene: TRBJ2-1
D gene: -
V gene: TRBV19
clone size: -
CDR3 DNA: TGTGCCAGTAGTATTACAGGCGCGAGCTCCTACAATGAGCAGTTCTTC
CDR3 protein: CASSITGASSYNEQFF

J gene: TRBJ2-5
D gene: TRBD1
V gene: TRBV2
clone size: -
CDR3 DNA: TGTGCCAGCAGTGGGGACAGTAAAGAGACCCAGTACTTC
CDR3 protein: CASSGDSKETQYF

J gene: TRBJ2-4
D gene: -
V gene: TRBV2
clone size: -
CDR3 DNA: TGTGCCAGCAGTGGTTCAGGCCGCAACATTCAGTACTTC
CDR3 protein: CASSGSGRNIQYF